The next 26 T cell receptor beta chains were all read from a single sample in a study of CD8 T cells in ankylosing spondylitis. Findings and caveats of the study: Blood of patients with ankylosing spondylitis appeared to be characterized by a TCR beta motif of roughly eight highly homologous variants.

TCRdb reprocessed the 5' RACE reads with MiXCR, giving one entry per CDR3 protein. Of fewer than 550,000 distinct CDR3 sequences in the sample, about 5.4% were seen once. No cognate antigen is known for these TCRs. Sequencing was done on a sample of blood, either unsorted or a sorted T cell fraction (not recorded which). The receptors derive from a male donor with ankylosing spondylitis.

This clonotype was observed many times. The chain employs TRBV7-3 and TRBJ2-5; 7 nucleotides agree with TRBD1. Germline V gene lookup returns CDR1 SGHTA and CDR2 FQGTGA. V lost 2 bases and J lost 1; bases outside the gene matches: 4. The CDR3 runs to 15 residues. The CDR3 sequence: CASSLGTAVQETQYF. Written as DNA, the CDR3 is TGTGCCAGCAGCTTAGGGACAGCGGTCCAAGAGACCCAGTACTTC.

This clonotype came up many times. The chain couples TRBV27 to TRBJ1-4; 8 nucleotides match TRBD1. V shed 3 bases, J shed 10 bases, and the junction held 22 bases outside the gene matches. CDR1 MNHEY and CDR2 SMNVEV come from the germline V gene (reference sequence). The CDR3 runs 19 residues. CDR3 loop: CASSFYPPPRTGWRVKLFF. The CDR3, as DNA: TGTGCCAGCAGTTTCTATCCCCCCCCGAGGACAGGGTGGAGGGTAAAACTGTTTTTT.

Details on this clonotype: This may come from a read error, since a much larger clone is one base off. This chain links TRBV20-1 with TRBJ1-1; TRBD1 agrees at 8 bases. In germline, CDR1 is DFQATT, CDR2 SNEGSKA (reference sequence). The CDR3 consists of 16 residues. The CDR3 spells CSARDRGLKGNNEAFF. DNA for the CDR3: TGCAGTGCTAGAGACAGGGGGCTAAAGGGGAACAATGAAGCTTTCTTT.

This clonotype was seen at least ten times. This chain uses TRBV5-1 with TRBJ2-3, with unresolved D. Deletions cut 2 bases from V and 8 bases from J, with 12 bases between. Germline V lookup: CDR1 SGHRS, CDR2 YFSETQ. CDR3 size: 13 residues. The CDR3 coding sequence is TGCGCCAGCAGCTTCCAAGGACCTGGTACGCAGTATTTT. Translated: CASSFQGPGTQYF.

There are many counts of this clonotype. CDR3 nucleotides: TGCGCCAGCAGCTTGGGAGACATGAACTATGGCTACACCTTC. This translates into CASSLGDMNYGYTF. The chain uses TRBV5-1 and TRBJ1-2; D uncertain. V lost 0 bases to trimming and J lost 2 bases, with 8 bases between them. CDR3 length: 14 amino acids. CDR1 SGHRS and CDR2 YFSETQ come from the germline V gene.

This clonotype was seen at least ten times. The V and J genes are TRBV9 and TRBJ2-7; D perhaps matches TRBD2 (6 bases). V dropped 4 bases and J dropped 1 base, with 21 bases sitting between them. CDR1 is SGDLS and CDR2 is YYNGEE in the germline V gene. The CDR3 runs to 17 residues. The CDR3 is CASSPPSGRGRSYEQYF. CDR3 DNA: TGTGCCAGCAGCCCCCCCTCGGGGCGGGGTCGGTCCTACGAGCAGTACTTC.

This clonotype showed up many times. The chain recombines TRBV7-2 with TRBJ1-3; D ambiguous. Germline values: CDR1 SGHTA, CDR2 FQGNSA. CDR3 size: 13 residues. The V gene lost 5 bases and the J gene lost 4 bases, with 9 bases spanning the gap. The CDR3 is CASSQNPGNTIYF. The CDR3 bases are TGTGCCAGCAGCCAAAATCCCGGAAACACCATATATTTT.

This clonotype has at least ten counts. V usage is TRBV28 and J usage is TRBJ2-3, with TRBD2 as a possible D gene (5 bases). V was shortened by 7 bases and J by 0 bases, with 8 bases between the two germline ends. CDR1 is MDHEN, CDR2 SYDVKM, per germline. The CDR3 runs 13 residues. The CDR3 loop reads CASTRGSTDTQYF. The CDR3 DNA follows: TGTGCCAGCACCCGGGGTAGCACAGATACGCAGTATTTT. Variable domain in full (rest from reference TRBV28 and TRBJ2-3): DVKVTQSSRYLVKRTGEKVFLECVQDMDHENMFWYRQDPGLGLRLIYFSYDVKMKEKGDIPEGYSVSREKKERFSLILESASTNQTSMYLCASTRGSTDTQYFGPGTRLTVL.

Ten or more counts support this clonotype. The V call is TRBV12-3 or TRBV12-4, the J call TRBJ1-5; D unclear. Between the trimmed V and J ends, which lost 5 bases and 7 bases, there was a span of 12 bases. CDR3 length: 13 residues. CDR3 sequence: CASSGDVGQPQHF. The CDR3 DNA reads as TGTGCCAGCAGTGGGGATGTGGGGCAGCCCCAGCATTTT.

This clonotype was picked up many times. The chain carries TRBV5-1 and TRBJ2-7; weak D call: TRBD1 (8 bases). The germline V and J ends were trimmed by 2 bases and 3 bases, with 15 bases remaining between them. Germline CDR1 reads SGHRS; CDR2 reads YFSETQ. CDR3 length: 15 amino acids. Written as DNA, the CDR3 is TGCGCCAGCAGCTTCGGACAGGGAGGGGGCTACGAGCAGTACTTC. Amino acid sequence: CASSFGQGGGYEQYF.

This clonotype was observed a handful of times. This chain uses TRBV12-3 or TRBV12-4 with TRBJ1-4, with D hard to call. CDR3 length equals 15 residues. Trimming removed 3 bases from V and 7 bases from J, with 15 bases in between. CDR3 protein: CASSFLGLRGEKLFF. CDR3 DNA sequence: TGTGCCAGCAGTTTTCTTGGGTTGCGGGGTGAAAAACTGTTTTTT.

This clonotype has just one count. J is TRBJ1-1 and V is TRBV5-5; D not certain. The CDR3 is 13 residues long. Germline-derived CDR1 and CDR2 are SGHKS and YYEKEE (reference sequence). V lost 7 bases, J lost 9 bases, and 19 bases lay in between. The CDR3 protein is CASGPGLALKAFF. The CDR3 bases are TGTGCCAGCGGCCCTGGACTGGCACTGAAAGCTTTCTTT.

This clonotype was seen ten or more times. J is TRBJ2-7 and V is TRBV5-1; 8 bases align to TRBD2. Germline V gene lookup returns CDR1 SGHRS and CDR2 YFSETQ. Trimming cost V 4 bases and J 4 bases; bases outside gene matches: 10. This CDR3 region has 15 residues. Written as DNA, the CDR3 is TGCGCCAGCAGCCTGGAAGCGGGGGCGGGTTACGAGCAGTACTTC. Protein: CASSLEAGAGYEQYF. Using reference TRBV5-1 and TRBJ2-7 for the parts outside the CDR3, the full variable domain is KAGVTQTPRYLIKTRGQQVTLSCSPISGHRSVSWYQQTPGQGLQFLFEYFSETQRNKGNFPGRFSGRQFSNSRSEMNVSTLELGDSALYLCASSLEAGAGYEQYFGPGTRLTVT.

Ten or more counts support this clonotype. The rearrangement links TRBV10-2 to TRBJ2-2; 13 bases align to TRBD2. This CDR3 has 16 residues. Germline V lookup: CDR1 WSHSY, CDR2 SAAADI. The V segment lost 2 bases and the J segment 4 bases; nucleotides outside the gene matches: 1. The CDR3 spells CASSEGLAGVTGELFF. The CDR3 nucleotides read TGCGCCAGCAGTGAGGGACTAGCGGGAGTCACCGGGGAGCTGTTTTTT.

This clonotype was recorded a few times. The chain joins TRBV28 to TRBJ2-2, with D tentatively TRBD2 (6 bases). V was trimmed by 2 bases and J by 4 bases, leaving 14 bases between them. The germline gives CDR1 MDHEN, CDR2 SYDVKM. The CDR3 is 16 amino acids. Here the CDR3 reads CASSLGASDATGELFF. The CDR3 DNA reads as TGTGCCAGCAGTTTAGGTGCTAGCGACGCCACCGGGGAGCTGTTTTTT.

This clonotype was counted many times. This chain links TRBV28 with TRBJ2-7, with a tentative D call TRBD2 (5 bases). This CDR3 is built from 13 residues. The ends were cut back, 5 bases at V and 3 bases at J, with 11 bases in the middle. CDR1 is MDHEN, CDR2 SYDVKM, per germline. The CDR3 DNA reads as TGTGCCAGCAGTCCCCAGGACTTCTACGAGCAGTACTTC. It yields the protein CASSPQDFYEQYF.

This clonotype was counted a few times. The chain is built from TRBV10-3 and TRBJ2-1; 9 bases align to TRBD1. CDR3 length: 17 amino acids. The V segment lost 3 bases and the J segment 3 bases; nucleotides outside the gene matches: 9. Germline V gives CDR1 ENHRY, CDR2 SYGVKD. CDR3 nucleotides: TGTGCCATCAGTGACCCGAGGAGGACAGGGGACTACAATGAGCAGTTCTTC. This sequence encodes CAISDPRRTGDYNEQFF.

This clonotype was seen repeatedly, ten times or more. This chain links TRBV27 with TRBJ1-2; 7 positions match TRBD1. The CDR3 is 14 amino acids. J was trimmed by 6 bases and V by 5 bases; bases with no gene match: 9. From germline, CDR1 is MNHEY and CDR2 SMNVEV (reference sequence). The CDR3 DNA is TGTGCCAGCAGTCCCAGGGTAGGGGGCGATGGCTACACCTTC. This codes for CASSPRVGGDGYTF.

This clonotype has at least ten counts. This sequence joins TRBV9 and TRBJ1-2, with D tentatively TRBD1 (5 bases). The V and J ends lost 2 bases and 2 bases respectively, with 13 bases between them. Germline CDR1 reads SGDLS; CDR2 reads YYNGEE. The CDR3 is 15 amino acids. The CDR3 DNA sequence: TGTGCCAGCAGCGTGGATTACGGGACCAACTATGGCTACACCTTC. This sequence encodes CASSVDYGTNYGYTF.

This clonotype was recorded at least ten times. J is TRBJ1-2 and V is TRBV5-7, with D perhaps TRBD1 (6 bases). TRBV5-7 is sorted into the ORF group, with uncertain function. This CDR3 has 14 residues. V lost 6 bases to trimming and J lost 0 bases, with 12 bases between them. For the CDR3, the DNA is TGTGCCAGCATCCCGGACAGCTCTAACTATGGCTACACCTTC. This encodes CASIPDSSNYGYTF.

The table lists this clonotype with many counts. The rearrangement uses TRBV7-2 and TRBJ1-4, with D tentatively TRBD1 (5 bases). CDR1 and CDR2 from the germline V gene are SGHTA and FQGNSA. The CDR3 has 16 residues. Trimming cost V 4 bases and J 8 bases, with 20 bases left between them. The chain's CDR3 is CASSWTIGTGREKLFF. Written as DNA, the CDR3 is TGTGCCAGCAGCTGGACCATCGGGACGGGGAGGGAAAAACTGTTTTTT.

This clonotype was detected many times. The chain has TRBV12-3 or TRBV12-4 and TRBJ2-7; 7 bases are a match to TRBD2. This CDR3 has 14 amino acids. Trimming removed 6 bases from V and 3 bases from J; junction bases left unmatched: 8. This CDR3 reads CASSGGREGYEQYF. CDR3 DNA sequence: TGTGCCAGCAGCGGCGGGAGAGAGGGCTACGAGCAGTACTTC.

The chain carries TRBV5-6 and TRBJ2-5; 7 bases align to TRBD1. The CDR3 sequence is 16 residues long. V lost 0 bases, J lost 7 bases, and 12 bases stayed unmatched. Germline loops: CDR1 SGHDT, CDR2 YYEEEE. The CDR3, as DNA: TGTGCCAGCAGCTTGGATTGGGACAGCCCGACCGGGACCCAGTACTTC. Its translation is CASSLDWDSPTGTQYF.

This clonotype was observed many times. The V and J genes are TRBV7-9 and TRBJ2-1, with D possibly matching TRBD1 (6 bases). Looked up from germline, CDR1 is SEHNR and CDR2 is FQNEAQ (reference sequence). Trimming pared 5 bases from V and 7 bases from J, leaving 9 bases between. This CDR3 is built from 12 residues. CDR3 loop: CASSGDTNEQFF. The CDR3 region has the DNA TGTGCCAGCAGCGGGGACACTAATGAGCAGTTCTTC.

This clonotype was counted only a few times. This chain connects TRBV11-2 to TRBJ2-7, with 7 bases aligning to TRBD2. J was trimmed by 2 bases and V by 1 base; bases with no gene match: 5. CDR1 and CDR2 from the germline V gene are SGHAT and FQNNGV. The CDR3 contains 15 residues. CDR3 nucleotides: TGTGCCAGCAGCTTAGGGGACTACCCGACCTACGAGCAGTACTTC. Protein sequence: CASSLGDYPTYEQYF.

This clonotype was recorded at least ten times. DNA for the CDR3: TGTGCCAGCACCCCAAGAGTGGGGGCCGGGCAGCCCCAGCATTTT. This codes for CASTPRVGAGQPQHF. The gene calls are TRBV7-3 and TRBJ1-5, with D tentatively TRBD1 (6 bases). The germline gives CDR1 SGHTA, CDR2 FQGTGA. V was shortened by 7 bases and J by 7 bases, with 20 bases between the two germline ends. CDR3 length: 15 amino acids.